These 21 T cell receptor beta chains were sequenced from one sample in a study of T cell responses to AZD1222 COVID-19 vaccine. The data were produced by immunoSEQ multiplex PCR, yet TCRdb's version contains in-frame clones alone and is incomplete. The sample includes about 150,000 clones, 80% to 95% of them seen just once. The source material was peripheral blood, sampled on day 0 of AZD1222 vaccination. These TCRs come from an adult in good health.

The V and J genes are TRBV18 and TRBJ2-7, with 7 positions matching TRBD2. Trimming took 4 bases from V and 5 from J; bases not matched to a gene: 14. The length of the CDR3 is 16 residues. Germline values: CDR1 KGHSH, CDR2 LQKENI. DNA of the CDR3: TGTGCCAGCTCACGGACAAGCGCGGGAGATCCCCACGAGCAGTACTTC. Amino acids: CASSRTSAGDPHEQYF.

The V call is TRBV19, the J call TRBJ1-2; 8 bases map to TRBD1. Germline trimming cut 5 bases from V and 4 bases from J; bases unmatched to any gene: 12. The CDR3 consists of 16 residues. The germline V gene encodes CDR1 LNHDA and CDR2 SQIVND (reference sequence). DNA of the CDR3: TGTGCCAGTAGTGCACGGACAGGGAGGATTGGCTATGGCTACACCTTC. Amino acid sequence: CASSARTGRIGYGYTF.

The chain has TRBV14 and TRBJ2-7; TRBD2 might be the D (5 bases). The germline V gene has CDR1 SGHDN and CDR2 FVKESK. Trimming removed 1 base at V and 11 bases at J, with 15 bases between. The CDR3 loop spans 13 amino acids. The CDR3 here is CASSQVGTGVEYF. The DNA of the CDR3 is TGTGCCAGCAGCCAAGTGGGCACCGGGGTGGAGTACTTC. Filled out from reference TRBV14 and TRBJ2-7, the complete variable domain reads EAGVTQFPSHSVIEKGQTVTLRCDPISGHDNLYWYRRVMGKEIKFLLHFVKESKQDESGMPNNRFLAERTGGTYSTLKVQPAELEDSGVYFCASSQVGTGVEYFGPGTRLTVT.

This clone was recorded once. The V call is TRBV12-5, the J call TRBJ1-2; no clear D gene. Germline V gives CDR1 LGHNT, CDR2 FRNRAP. V shed 7 bases and J shed 5 bases, with 11 bases lying between them. This CDR3 spans 12 amino acids. The CDR3 region is CASAVEGYGYTF. The CDR3 DNA follows: TGTGCTAGTGCCGTGGAAGGGTATGGCTACACCTTC.

J is TRBJ1-2 and V is TRBV4-2, with 12 bases that match TRBD1. V dropped 4 bases and J dropped 7; count of bases not matched to a gene: 7. Germline V gives CDR1 LGHNA, CDR2 YNFKEQ. This CDR3 is built from 15 residues. The CDR3 region has the DNA TGTGCCAGCAGCCGATCGGGACAGGGGGCGAGTGGCTACACCTTC. This encodes CASSRSGQGASGYTF.

V is TRBV2 and J is TRBJ1-1; a possible D gene is TRBD1 (5 bases). In germline, CDR1 is SNHLY, CDR2 FYNNEI. The CDR3 is 13 amino acids. Trimming removed 6 bases at V and 8 bases at J, with 16 bases between. CDR3 sequence (DNA): TGTGCCAGCAGGTCGGGGGTGCGGACCGAAGCTTTCTTT. It specifies CASRSGVRTEAFF.

J is TRBJ2-7 and V is TRBV10-1; D gene uncertain. CDR3 length: 14 residues. The germline V gene encodes CDR1 WNHNN and CDR2 SYGVQD (reference sequence). With 3 bases removed from V and 7 bases from J, the gap between germline ends came to 16 bases. CDR3 sequence (DNA): TGCGCCAGCAGTGAAAGTGGCAGGCCCCAGGAGCAGTACTTC. Amino acids: CASSESGRPQEQYF.

V is TRBV25-1 and J is TRBJ2-3, with 8 nucleotides matching TRBD2. The V and J ends lost 1 base and 1 base, in that order; junction bases with no gene match: 1. The CDR3 extends over 15 amino acids. In germline, CDR1 is MGHDK, CDR2 SYGVNS. The CDR3 bases are TGTGCCAGCAGTGAATCCGGGAGGGGCACAGATACGCAGTATTTT. Amino acid sequence: CASSESGRGTDTQYF.

The CDR3 DNA reads as TGTGCCAGCTCACCACCGAGAGGCGACGACTATGGCTACACCTTC. Residues: CASSPPRGDDYGYTF. This chain links TRBV18 with TRBJ1-2; D not resolved. Germline lookup yields CDR1 KGHSH and CDR2 LQKENI. The CDR3 is 15 amino acids. Trimming shortened V by 0 bases and J by 3 bases, and 11 bases separated the two germline ends.

This chain links TRBV7-9 with TRBJ1-6; D is unresolved. Deletions cut 1 base from V and 6 bases from J, with 19 bases between. The germline gives CDR1 SEHNR, CDR2 FQNEAQ (reference sequence). This CDR3 comprises 18 residues. CDR3 sequence reads: CASSLVVGSKQSNSPLHF. In DNA form, the CDR3 reads TGTGCCAGCAGCTTAGTTGTGGGCTCCAAACAGTCTAATTCACCCCTCCACTTT.

The chain recombines TRBV7-8 with TRBJ2-7; D might be TRBD2 (5 bases). The CDR3 has 14 residues. Trimming left V 4 bases short and J 3 bases short, with 13 bases between. Germline values: CDR1 SGHVS, CDR2 FQNEAQ. CDR3 DNA sequence: TGTGCCAGCAGCTCAGCGGTCCCAGGCTACGAGCAGTACTTC. Translating gives CASSSAVPGYEQYF.

J is TRBJ2-1 and V is TRBV27; the match to TRBD2 covers 15 bases. Germline lookup yields CDR1 MNHEY and CDR2 SMNVEV (reference sequence). Losses at the gene ends were 5 bases for V and 6 bases for J; bases not matched to a gene: 8. CDR3 length: 17 amino acids. This chain's CDR3 is CASSLWTSGGAANEQFF. DNA for the CDR3: TGTGCCAGCAGTCTTTGGACTAGCGGGGGGGCCGCCAATGAGCAGTTCTTC.

The genes are TRBV12-5 and TRBJ2-1; the match to TRBD2 covers 7 bases. V lost 1 base and J lost 5; bases outside the gene matches: 5. This CDR3 has 15 residues. CDR1 and CDR2 (germline): LGHNT, FRNRAP. The CDR3 protein is CASGLGLAGNNEQFF. The CDR3 DNA is TGTGCTAGTGGTTTGGGACTAGCAGGAAACAATGAGCAGTTCTTC. Together with reference TRBV12-5 and TRBJ2-1, the CDR3 gives the full variable domain: DARVTQTPRHKVTEMGQEVTMRCQPILGHNTVFWYRQTMMQGLELLAYFRNRAPLDDSGMPKDRFSAEMPDATLATLKIQPSEPRDSAVYFCASGLGLAGNNEQFFGPGTRLTVL.

V is TRBV7-9 and J is TRBJ1-2; possibly TRBD1 for D (5 bases). This CDR3 spans 14 amino acids. V shed 3 bases and J shed 4 bases, with 12 bases lying between them. The germline CDR1 and CDR2 sequences are SEHNR and FQNEAQ (reference sequence). The CDR3 DNA reads TGTGCCAGCAGCTTTACTGGGACGGCCTATGGCTACACCTTC. It is translated as CASSFTGTAYGYTF. The full variable domain, rest sourced from reference TRBV7-9 and TRBJ1-2, is DTGVSQNPRHKITKRGQNVTFRCDPISEHNRLYWYRQTLGQGPEFLTYFQNEAQLEKSRLLSDRFSAERPKGSFSTLEIQRTEQGDSAMYLCASSFTGTAYGYTFGSGTRLTVV.

This chain links TRBV19 with TRBJ1-4, with 9 bases lining up with TRBD1. Unmatched junction bases numbered 9, after V lost 5 bases and J lost 14 bases. Germline CDR1 is LNHDA and CDR2 is SQIVND (reference sequence). This CDR3 is 13 amino acids long. CDR3 amino acids: CASSLRDRVGLFF. The CDR3, as DNA: TGTGCCAGTAGTCTTCGGGACAGGGTCGGTCTGTTTTTT.

The chain carries TRBV6-6 and TRBJ1-5; D ambiguous. The germline V gene encodes CDR1 MNHNY and CDR2 SVGAGI (reference sequence). This CDR3 spans 13 amino acids. V lost 6 bases and J 0 bases, leaving 6 bases between the germline ends. CDR3 region: CASRLDSNQPQHF. CDR3 DNA: TGTGCCAGCAGGTTGGATAGCAATCAGCCCCAGCATTTT.

The rearrangement uses TRBV7-8 and TRBJ1-4, with unresolved D. From germline, CDR1 is SGHVS and CDR2 FQNEAQ. V was pared by 1 base and J by 8 bases, with 14 bases between. The CDR3 is 15 residues long. This chain's CDR3 is CASSLGRRPREKLFF. CDR3 sequence (DNA): TGTGCCAGCAGCTTAGGAAGGAGGCCCAGGGAAAAACTGTTTTTT.

CDR3 DNA sequence: TGTGCCAGTAGTATAGTAAGCCAGGGCCAGACTGAAGCTTTCTTT. Amino acids: CASSIVSQGQTEAFF. The V gene is TRBV19, the J gene TRBJ1-1; TRBD1 might be the D (5 bases). Germline CDR1 and CDR2: LNHDA and SQIVND (reference sequence). Trimming removed 1 base from V and 5 bases from J, with 14 bases in between. CDR3 length: 15 residues.

This chain joins TRBV27 and TRBJ2-3; 11 nucleotides align to TRBD2. CDR1 MNHEY and CDR2 SMNVEV come from the germline V gene (reference sequence). This CDR3 contains 19 residues. Trimming at V came to 5 bases and at J to 0 bases, leaving 13 bases not matched to a gene. This CDR3 reads CASSPVGLAGPVSTDTQYF. CDR3 nucleotide sequence: TGTGCCAGCAGTCCGGTTGGACTAGCGGGCCCGGTAAGCACAGATACGCAGTATTTT.

This chain connects TRBV27 to TRBJ2-5; the D is unclear. The CDR3 covers 13 residues. Germline-derived CDR1 and CDR2 are MNHEY and SMNVEV (reference sequence). V lost 6 bases, J lost 5 bases, and 13 bases lay in between. The CDR3 region has the DNA TGTGCCAGCAGGTTAGGGCCAATTGAGACCCAGTACTTC. This sequence encodes CASRLGPIETQYF.

CDR3 loop: CASSFTGELTDQYF. The DNA for the CDR3 is TGCGCCAGCAGCTTCACCGGGGAACTTACGGACCAGTACTTC. V gene TRBV5-1 combines with J gene TRBJ2-7; maybe TRBD2 (5 bases). Deletions cut 2 bases from V and 10 bases from J, with 19 bases between. The CDR3 spans 14 residues. The germline gives CDR1 SGHRS, CDR2 YFSETQ. Full variable domain (missing parts from reference TRBV5-1 and TRBJ2-7): KAGVTQTPRYLIKTRGQQVTLSCSPISGHRSVSWYQQTPGQGLQFLFEYFSETQRNKGNFPGRFSGRQFSNSRSEMNVSTLELGDSALYLCASSFTGELTDQYFGPGTRLTVT.